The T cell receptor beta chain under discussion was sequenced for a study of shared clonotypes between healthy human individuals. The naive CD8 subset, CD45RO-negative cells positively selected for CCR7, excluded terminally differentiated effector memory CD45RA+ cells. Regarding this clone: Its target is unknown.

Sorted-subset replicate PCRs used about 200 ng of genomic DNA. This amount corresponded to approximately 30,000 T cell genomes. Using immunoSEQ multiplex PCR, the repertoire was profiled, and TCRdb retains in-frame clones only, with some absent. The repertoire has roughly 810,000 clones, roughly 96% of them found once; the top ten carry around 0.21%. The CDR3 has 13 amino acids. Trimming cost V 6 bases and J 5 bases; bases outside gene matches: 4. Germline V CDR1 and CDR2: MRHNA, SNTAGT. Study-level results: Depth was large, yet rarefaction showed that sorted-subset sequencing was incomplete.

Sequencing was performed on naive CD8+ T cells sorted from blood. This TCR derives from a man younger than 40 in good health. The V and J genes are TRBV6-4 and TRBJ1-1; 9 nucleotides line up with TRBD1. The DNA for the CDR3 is TGTGCCAGCAGCCCCGGACAGGGGACTGAAGCTTTCTTT. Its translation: CASSPGQGTEAFF.